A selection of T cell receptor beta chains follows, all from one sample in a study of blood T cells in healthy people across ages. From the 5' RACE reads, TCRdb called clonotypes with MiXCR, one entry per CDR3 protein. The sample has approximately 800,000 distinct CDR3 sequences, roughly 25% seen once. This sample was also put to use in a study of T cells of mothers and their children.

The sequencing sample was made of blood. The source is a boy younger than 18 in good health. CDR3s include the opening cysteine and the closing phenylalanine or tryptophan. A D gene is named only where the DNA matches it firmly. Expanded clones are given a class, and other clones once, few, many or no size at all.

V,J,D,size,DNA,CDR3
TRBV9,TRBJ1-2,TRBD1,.,TGTGCCAGCAGCTTCGGGACAGGGGGGGTTTACTATGGCTACACCTTC,CASSFGTGGVYYGYTF
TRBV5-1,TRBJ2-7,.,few,TGCGCCAGCAGCGCGGGACAGTCCGCCCGTTTTTCCTACGAGCAGTACTTC,CASSAGQSARFSYEQYF
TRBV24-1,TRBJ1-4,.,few,TGTGCCACCAGTGATCCCGTTGGAACTAATGAAAAACTGTTTTTT,CATSDPVGTNEKLFF
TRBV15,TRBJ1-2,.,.,TGTGCCACCAGCAGAGAGGGGCAGGGGATGTCTACGTATGGCTACACCTTC,CATSREGQGMSTYGYTF
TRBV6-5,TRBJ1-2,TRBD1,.,TGTGCCAGCAGTTACTCAGGGGGCGATGGCTACACCTTC,CASSYSGGDGYTF
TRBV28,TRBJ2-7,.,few,TGTGCCAGCAGTTTCGGGGGGCTAAACGAGCAGTACTTC,CASSFGGLNEQYF
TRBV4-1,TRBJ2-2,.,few,TGCGCCAGCAGCCAAGATACGGGGACCGGGGAGCTGTTTTTT,CASSQDTGTGELFF
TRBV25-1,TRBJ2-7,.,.,TGTGCCAGCAGTACCGGGACGGCCAAAGGCGAGCAGTACTTC,CASSTGTAKGEQYF
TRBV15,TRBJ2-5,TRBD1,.,TGTGCCACCAGCAGAGCCCGGTTGACAGGGCAAGAGACCCAGTACTTC,CATSRARLTGQETQYF
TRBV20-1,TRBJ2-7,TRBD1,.,TGCAGTGCCAAAGCCCCCGGGACAGGAAACTACGAGCAGTACTTC,CSAKAPGTGNYEQYF
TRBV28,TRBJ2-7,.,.,TGTGCCACGGGGGACTACGAGCAGTACTTC,CATGDYEQYF
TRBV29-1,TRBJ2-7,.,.,TGCAGCGTTGCACACTTAGACTACGAGCAGTACTTC,CSVAHLDYEQYF
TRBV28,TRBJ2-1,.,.,TGTGCCAGCAGTTTTTTAGGTCTCGAATACAATGAGCAGTTCTTC,CASSFLGLEYNEQFF
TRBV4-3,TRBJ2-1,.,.,TGCGCCAGCAGCCAAGATCTACTGAGTTTCTCCTACAATGAGCAGTTCTTC,CASSQDLLSFSYNEQFF
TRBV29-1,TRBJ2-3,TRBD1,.,TGCAGCGTCGCTACAGGGGGTGCCGCCACAGATACGCAGTATTTT,CSVATGGAATDTQYF
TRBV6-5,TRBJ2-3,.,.,TGTGCCAGCAGTAGGGGAAAAGAAGATACGCAGTATTTT,CASSRGKEDTQYF
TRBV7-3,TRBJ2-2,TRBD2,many,TGTGCCAGCAGCTTAACTAGCGGGGGCACCGGGGAGCTGTTTTTT,CASSLTSGGTGELFF
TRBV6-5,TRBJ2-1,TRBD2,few,TGTGCCAGCACCCTAAGGCCTAGCGGGAGTAGCAATGAGCAGTTCTTC,CASTLRPSGSSNEQFF